This TCR beta chain was obtained from a study of identifying expanded T cells in peripheral blood. To note about this clone: The target antigen is unknown.

Germline-derived CDR1 and CDR2 are SGHNT and YYREEE (reference sequence). The CDR3 consists of 11 residues. V dropped 1 base and J dropped 6 bases, with 3 bases sitting between them. No infections or other immune events were documented during collection. The repertoire was sequenced with immunoSEQ multiplex PCR; TCRdb's copy has only in-frame clones and lacks some. The sample records 85,000 to 100,000 clones, approximately 89% being singletons. Study observations and caveats: Roughly two-week clone count variance significantly increased as total template count grew. About 1.2 clones differed between technical replicates, versus about 15 and 19 over time.

The chain has TRBV5-4 and TRBJ2-3, with D hard to call. The receptor's source is a person aged 18 to 69 in good health. The sequenced sample was blood. CDR3 in amino acids: CASSLLDTQYF. The DNA of the CDR3 is TGTGCCAGCAGCTTGCTGGATACGCAGTATTTT.